The present TCR beta chain was sequenced within a study of Graves' ophthalmopathy and Graves' hyperthyroidism. The CDR3 totals 16 residues. Germline loops: CDR1 GTSNPN, CDR2 SVGIG (reference sequence). As regards this clonotype: The junction shows a germline mismatch at one end, possibly a read error.

The authors amplified TCR beta CDR3 regions, and they did so from RNA transcripts for repertoire sequencing. Following a first-round RT-PCR that used HTBI primers, a second-round multiplex PCR was carried out. TCRdb ran MiXCR on the multiplex PCR reads and lists one entry per CDR3 protein. Among 400,000 to 450,000 distinct CDR3 sequences listed, roughly 20% were seen once. The TCR comes from a woman aged 18-29 years with stable Graves' hyperthyroidism. V is TRBV30 and J is TRBJ2-2; 8 bases fit TRBD2. Input material: peripheral blood. CDR3 amino acids: CAWASGPRSNTGGLFF. CDR3 bases: TGTGCCTGGGCTAGCGGGCCTCGATCGAACACCGGGGGGCTGTTTTTT. Using reference TRBV30 and TRBJ2-2 for the parts outside the CDR3, the full variable domain is SQTIHQWPATLVQPVGSPLSLECTVEGTSNPNLYWYRQAAGRGLQLLFYSVGIGQISSEVPQNLSASRPQDRQFILSSKKLLLSDSGFYLCAWASGPRSNTGGLFFGEGSRLTVL.